This T cell receptor (beta chain) was sequenced for a study of T cell responses to AZD1222 COVID-19 vaccine. Study-wide results and limits: Only after the peak T cell response were repertoires sampled. Among vaccine-associated CD4 TCRs, coverage spanned spike, with dominance at 160-218 and 743-854. Clonal diversity may have been underestimated, and the donors were mostly white British, with more females than males.

Generated by immunoSEQ multiplex PCR, the TCRdb table keeps only in-frame clones and is missing some. The sample includes about 140,000 clones, 70% to 90% of them seen just once. Worth noting for this clone: What it binds is unknown.

CDR3 length: 14 amino acids. Germline V gene lookup returns CDR1 SNHLY and CDR2 FYNNEI. Unmatched junction bases numbered 3, after V lost 8 bases and J lost 2 bases. Source: peripheral blood, taken on day 0 of AZD1222 vaccination. This sequence originates from an adult in good health. The chain links TRBV2 to TRBJ1-6; 7 positions agree with TRBD1. DNA for the CDR3: TGTGCCAGCGACAGGGACACCTATAATTCACCCCTCCACTTT. This gives the protein CASDRDTYNSPLHF.